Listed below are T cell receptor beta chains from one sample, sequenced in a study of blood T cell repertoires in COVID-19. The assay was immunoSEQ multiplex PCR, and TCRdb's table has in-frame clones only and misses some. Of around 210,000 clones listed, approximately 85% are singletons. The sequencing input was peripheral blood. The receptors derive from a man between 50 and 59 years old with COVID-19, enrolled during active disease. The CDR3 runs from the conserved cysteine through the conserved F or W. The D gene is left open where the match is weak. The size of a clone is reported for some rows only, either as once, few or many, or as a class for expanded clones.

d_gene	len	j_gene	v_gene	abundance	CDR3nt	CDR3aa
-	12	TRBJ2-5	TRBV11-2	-	TGTGCCAGCAGCCCCGGCCAGGCTACCCAGTACTTC	CASSPGQATQYF
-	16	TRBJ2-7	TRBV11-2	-	TGTGCCAGCAGCCCCCTTAGTCGTAGGGGTTCCTACGAGCAGTACTTC	CASSPLSRRGSYEQYF
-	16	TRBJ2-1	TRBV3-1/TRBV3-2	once	TGTGCCAGCAGCCAAGAAGGGAGGGGGGGGAACAATGAGCAGTTCTTC	CASSQEGRGGNNEQFF
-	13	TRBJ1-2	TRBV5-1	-	TGCGCCAGCAGCTTCGGGGGAGGCTATGGCTACACCTTC	CASSFGGGYGYTF
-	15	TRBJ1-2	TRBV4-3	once	TGCGCCAGCAGCCAAGACGGGCAGGGAAGATTGGGCTACACCTTC	CASSQDGQGRLGYTF
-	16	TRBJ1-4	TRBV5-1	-	TGCGCCAGCAGCTCGACAGGATCACGAACTAATGAAAAACTGTTTTTT	CASSSTGSRTNEKLFF
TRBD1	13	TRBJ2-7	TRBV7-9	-	TGTGCCAGCAGCCCCTGGACAGGGAGCGAGCAGTACTTC	CASSPWTGSEQYF
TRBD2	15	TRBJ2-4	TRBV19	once	TGTGCCAGTAGTGAGGAGCGGGGGGCGCCGTACATTCAGTACTTC	CASSEERGAPYIQYF
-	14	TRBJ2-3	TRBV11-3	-	TGTGCCAGCAGTATAGGGGGAAGCGCAGATACGCAGTATTTT	CASSIGGSADTQYF
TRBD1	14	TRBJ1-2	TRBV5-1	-	TGCGCCAGCAGCGTGACAGGGATCAACTATGGCTACACCTTC	CASSVTGINYGYTF
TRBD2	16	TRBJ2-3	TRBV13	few	TGTGCCAGCAGCTTCTCTAGCGGGGGGCGCGCAGATACGCAGTATTTT	CASSFSSGGRADTQYF
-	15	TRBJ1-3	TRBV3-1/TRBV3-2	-	TGTGCCAGCAGCCATGGCATAACCTCTGGAAACACCATATATTTT	CASSHGITSGNTIYF
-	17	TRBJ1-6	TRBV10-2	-	TGCGCCAGCAGTGAGTCGATGAGGTCCCAGTATAATTCACCCCTCCACTTT	CASSESMRSQYNSPLHF
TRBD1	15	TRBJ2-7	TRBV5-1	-	TGCGCCAGCAGCTTGCAGGGACAGGGGCGGCACGAGCAGTACTTC	CASSLQGQGRHEQYF
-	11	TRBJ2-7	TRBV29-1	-	TGCAGCGTGGCCGAAGAATACGAGCAGTACTTC	CSVAEEYEQYF
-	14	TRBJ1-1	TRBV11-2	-	TGTGCCAGCAGCTTAGCCCGGGTGAACACTGAAGCTTTCTTT	CASSLARVNTEAFF
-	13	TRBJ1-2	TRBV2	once	TGTGCCAGCAGTTACGACAGTTTCTATGGCTACACCTTC	CASSYDSFYGYTF
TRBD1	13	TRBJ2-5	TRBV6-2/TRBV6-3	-	TGTGCCAGCAGTCGACAGGGGGGAGAGACCCAGTACTTC	CASSRQGGETQYF
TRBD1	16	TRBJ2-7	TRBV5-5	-	TGTGCCAGCAGCCTGGGACAGGCTCGGCGCTCCTACGAGCAGTACTTC	CASSLGQARRSYEQYF
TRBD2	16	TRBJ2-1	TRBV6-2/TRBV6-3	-	TGTGCCAGCAGTTACCAGACTAGCGGGGATTACAATGAGCAGTTCTTC	CASSYQTSGDYNEQFF
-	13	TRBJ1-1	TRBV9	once	TGTGCCAGCAGCGTAGCCATGAACACTGAAGCTTTCTTT	CASSVAMNTEAFF
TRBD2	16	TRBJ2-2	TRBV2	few	TGTGCCAGCAGATGGACTAGCGGGGGTGGCACCGGGGAGCTGTTTTTT	CASRWTSGGGTGELFF
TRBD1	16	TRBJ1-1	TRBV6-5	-	TGTGCCAGCAGTTACAGGACAGGGATACTAAACACTGAAGCTTTCTTT	CASSYRTGILNTEAFF
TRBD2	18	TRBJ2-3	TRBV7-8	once	TGTGCCAGCAGCAGTGTTGGTAGCGGGGGGAAGAGTGCAGATACGCAGTATTTT	CASSSVGSGGKSADTQYF
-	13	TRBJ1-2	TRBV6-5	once	TGTGCCAGCAGTTACACCGGTAGCGTTGGCTACACCTTC	CASSYTGSVGYTF
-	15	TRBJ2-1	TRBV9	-	TGTGCCAGCAGCTCCCGGTGGGGGCCGGTCAATGAGCAGTTCTTC	CASSSRWGPVNEQFF
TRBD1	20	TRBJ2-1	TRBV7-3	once	TGTGCCAGCAGCTTAACGGGACCGGGACAGGGGTTCGGTTTGAGGAATGAGCAGTTCTTC	CASSLTGPGQGFGLRNEQFF
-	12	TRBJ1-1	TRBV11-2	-	TGTGCCAGCAGCTTAGGTGGCGGTGAAGCTTTCTTT	CASSLGGGEAFF
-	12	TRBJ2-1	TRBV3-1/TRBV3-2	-	TGTGCCAGCAGCCATTCCCATAGTGAGCAGTTCTTC	CASSHSHSEQFF
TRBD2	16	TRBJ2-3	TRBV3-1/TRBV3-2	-	TGTGCCAGCAGCCAAGTAAGGACTAGCGGGGCAGATACGCAGTATTTT	CASSQVRTSGADTQYF
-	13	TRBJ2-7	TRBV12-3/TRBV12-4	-	TGTGCCATCGACGGGGATGGGGTCGGTGAGCAGTACTTC	CAIDGDGVGEQYF
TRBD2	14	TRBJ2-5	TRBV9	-	TGTGCCAGCAGCGTGGGACTAGCCCAAGAGACCCAGTACTTC	CASSVGLAQETQYF
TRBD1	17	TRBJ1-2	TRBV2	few	TGTGCCAGCAGTTCCGAAGAGGCCCAGGGGGCACTTGGTGGCTACACCTTC	CASSSEEAQGALGGYTF